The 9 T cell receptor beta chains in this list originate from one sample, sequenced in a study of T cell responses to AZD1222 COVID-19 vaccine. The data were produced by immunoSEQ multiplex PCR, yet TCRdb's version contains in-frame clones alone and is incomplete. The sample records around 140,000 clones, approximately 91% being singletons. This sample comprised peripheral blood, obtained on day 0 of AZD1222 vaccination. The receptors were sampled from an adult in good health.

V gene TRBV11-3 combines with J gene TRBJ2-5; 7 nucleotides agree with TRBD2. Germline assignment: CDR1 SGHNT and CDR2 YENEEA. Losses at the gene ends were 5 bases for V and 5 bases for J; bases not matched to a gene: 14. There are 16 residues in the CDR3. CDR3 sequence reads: CASSLGGSRGKETQYF. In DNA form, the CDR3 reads TGTGCCAGCAGCCTGGGAGGGTCTCGGGGTAAGGAGACCCAGTACTTC. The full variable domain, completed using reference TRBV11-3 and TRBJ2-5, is EAGVVQSPRYKIIEKKQPVAFWCNPISGHNTLYWYLQNLGQGPELLIRYENEEAVDDSQLPKDRFSAERLKGVDSTLKIQPAELGDSAVYLCASSLGGSRGKETQYFGPGTRLLVL.

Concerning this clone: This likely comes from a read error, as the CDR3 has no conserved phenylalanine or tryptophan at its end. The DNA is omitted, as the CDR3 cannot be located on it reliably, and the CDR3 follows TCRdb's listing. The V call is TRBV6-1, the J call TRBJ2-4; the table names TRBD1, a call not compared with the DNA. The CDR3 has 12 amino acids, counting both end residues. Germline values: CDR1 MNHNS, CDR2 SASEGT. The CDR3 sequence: CASSEAWDRGTY.

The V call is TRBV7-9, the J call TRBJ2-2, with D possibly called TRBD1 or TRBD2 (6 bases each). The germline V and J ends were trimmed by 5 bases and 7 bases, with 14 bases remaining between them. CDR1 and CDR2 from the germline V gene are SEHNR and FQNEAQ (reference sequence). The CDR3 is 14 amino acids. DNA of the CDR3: TGTGCCAGCAGCCCCGTCGGGGGCTTCGGGGAGCTGTTTTTT. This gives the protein CASSPVGGFGELFF.

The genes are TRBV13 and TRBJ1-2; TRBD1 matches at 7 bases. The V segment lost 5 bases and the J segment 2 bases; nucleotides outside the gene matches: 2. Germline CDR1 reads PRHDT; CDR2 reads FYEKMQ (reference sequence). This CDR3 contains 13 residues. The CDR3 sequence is CASSQGGNYGYTF. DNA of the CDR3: TGTGCCAGCAGCCAGGGGGGGAACTATGGCTACACCTTC.

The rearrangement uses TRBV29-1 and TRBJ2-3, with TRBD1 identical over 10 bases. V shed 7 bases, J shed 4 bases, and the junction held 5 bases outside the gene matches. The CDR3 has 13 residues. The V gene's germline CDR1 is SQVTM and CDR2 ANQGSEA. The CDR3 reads CSGGQGISDTQYF. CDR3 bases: TGCAGCGGGGGACAGGGGATCTCAGATACGCAGTATTTT.

DNA of the CDR3: TGTGCCAGCAGCCAACAGACCTACGAGCAGTACTTC. Translation: CASSQQTYEQYF. V is TRBV3-1 (or the pseudogene TRBV3-2) and J is TRBJ2-7, with D unresolved. V lost 2 bases and J lost 2, with 4 bases in between. Germline assignment: CDR1 LGHDT and CDR2 YNNKEL (reference sequence). CDR3 length: 12 amino acids.

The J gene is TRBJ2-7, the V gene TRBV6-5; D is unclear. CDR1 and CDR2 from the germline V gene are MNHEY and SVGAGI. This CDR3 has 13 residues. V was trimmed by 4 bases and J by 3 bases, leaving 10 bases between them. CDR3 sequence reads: CASSLTFRYEQYF. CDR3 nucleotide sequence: TGTGCCAGCAGTTTGACCTTTCGCTACGAGCAGTACTTC.

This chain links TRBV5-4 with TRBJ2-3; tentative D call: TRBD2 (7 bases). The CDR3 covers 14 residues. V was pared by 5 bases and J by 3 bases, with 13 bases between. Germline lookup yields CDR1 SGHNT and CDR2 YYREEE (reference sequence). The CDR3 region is CASRTGGRTDTQYF. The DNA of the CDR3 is TGTGCCAGCAGGACGGGGGGCCGGACAGATACGCAGTATTTT.

CDR3 protein: CASTKNSGGHGYTF. The CDR3 DNA reads as TGTGCCAGCACCAAAAACTCGGGGGGGCATGGCTACACCTTC. This chain links TRBV7-9 with TRBJ1-2; maybe TRBD1 (6 bases). V dropped 7 bases and J dropped 6 bases, with 18 bases sitting between them. This CDR3 has 14 amino acids. Germline V gene lookup returns CDR1 SEHNR and CDR2 FQNEAQ (reference sequence).